This TCR beta chain was sequenced during a study of T cells in Graves' hyperthyroidism and ophthalmopathy (dated by TCRdb to between 2018 and 2021). Turning to the overall study: To identify distinguishing TCR V-J signatures, a discovery cohort of 90 to 100 patients was used, comprising 43 with Graves' ophthalmopathy and approximately 58 with stable Graves' hyperthyroidism. Prospective prediction of ophthalmopathy was tested in an independent validation cohort of approximately 18 hyperthyroidism patients and approximately 17 patients who later progressed to ophthalmopathy. For training and testing, the approximately 97 patients in the discovery cohort were randomly divided in a 7:3 ratio. In more than 5 Graves' hyperthyroidism patients, the study also compared T-cell repertoires from thyroid tissue with T-cell repertoires from blood. After blood sampling, hyperthyroidism patients were treated with methimazole at a starting dose of 30 mg daily, and ophthalmopathy patients were treated with high-dose intravenous methylprednisolone. The paper reports TCR Vbeta CDR3 sequencing of 140 or so peripheral blood samples: around 45 ophthalmopathy, fewer than 85 hyperthyroidism and 17 progressor patients.

General findings and caveats noted by the study authors: A model built on a 13 V-J signature distinguished ophthalmopathy from stable hyperthyroidism, reaching 85% to 90% sensitivity and 81.08% specificity in cross-validation and 80%/75% in testing. Sample size was not statistically predetermined, and blinding of investigators to group allocation was not performed. Most expanded thyroid clonotypes (frequency above 0.001) were also detected in blood, suggesting blood repertoires may reflect thyroid immune responses. In validation, progression to ophthalmopathy was predicted by the model with 65% to 71% sensitivity and around 76% specificity, a median of approximately 6.5 months before onset.

Exclusion was applied to patients with uncontrolled infections, other autoimmune diseases, pregnancy or lactation. Clinical symptoms, serum thyroxine and TRAb, thyroid ultrasound, and orbital computed tomography formed the basis for the diagnoses. Trizol reagent was used to extract total RNA, and RNA quality was then checked on an Agilent 2100 Bioanalyzer. This clonotype showed up just a few times. No cognate antigen has been identified for it. There are no base qualities to consult, and no much larger clone falls within one base. The TCR beta CDR3 regions were amplified from the RNA transcripts. A first-round RT-PCR of the TCR CDR3 used the HTBI primer set with the Qiagen OneStep RT-PCR kit. Libraries were constructed in a second round of multiplex PCR, after which size selection and purification were carried out. The libraries were sequenced on an Illumina HiSeq2000 using paired-end 100 bp reads. The paper's data handling went like this. SOAPnuke was used to process the raw data, removing reads that contained adapters or uncalled bases, had a mean Phred below 15, or lacked an exact match to the constant primer or identifier. High-quality paired reads were merged using COPE v1.2.5, and each unique nucleotide sequence was defined as a clonotype. MiTCR v1.1 was used to align the clonotypes against IMGT TRBV, TRBD and TRBJ reference segments. Only V-J combinations with frequency above 0.0001, covering about 99% of repertoires, were analysed. A TCS score was defined as the ratio of F50 (clonal expansion) to E x V (chaos), with BLOSUM62-based TCRdist applied between CDR3 peptides within each V-J. Welch's t-statistics and random forest reduced fewer than 550 V-J features to 10 to 15, which were used in a naive Bayes classifier (R e1071). Thyroid-blood repertoire similarity was quantified with the Morisita-Horn index. TCRdb passed the public sequencing reads through fastp at Q25 and MiXCR, retaining productive beta sequences. Under each unique CDR3 protein, matching rows form one entry showing the most common genes and DNA. TCRdb's processing, not the authors' own work, is the source of the V and J calls. For this sample there are hundreds of thousands of distinct CDR3 sequences; approximately 42% appear just once. About 7% of the sample is held by the ten biggest clonotypes.

A distance of 15 bases separates the germline ends of V and J, which lose 5 bases and 4 bases respectively. Via the germline V gene (reference sequence), CDR1 is LNHDA and CDR2 SQIVND. The CDR3 covers 14 residues, taking in both the cysteine and the phenylalanine. Kept here is only the CDR3 DNA, which spans 42 bases and is read in frame from base 1. The rearrangement combines TRBV19 with TRBJ2-7; TRBD1 is a weak D gene call, 6 bases matching. The sample was peripheral blood or thyroid tissue (not recorded which). The TCR sequence derives from an adult man with Graves' disease, either hyperthyroidism or ophthalmopathy (not recorded which). The CDR3 loop reads CASSDGTFSYEQYF. In nucleotides, the sequence is TGTGCCAGTAGTGACGGGACATTTTCTTACGAGCAGTACTTC. This CDR3, with the reference TRBV19 and TRBJ2-7 proteins standing in past its ends, gives the full variable domain DGGITQSPKYLFRKEGQNVTLSCEQNLNHDAMYWYRQDPGQGLRLIYYSQIVNDFQKGDIAEGYSVSREKKESFPLTVTSAQKNPTAFYLCASSDGTFSYEQYFGPGTRLTVT.